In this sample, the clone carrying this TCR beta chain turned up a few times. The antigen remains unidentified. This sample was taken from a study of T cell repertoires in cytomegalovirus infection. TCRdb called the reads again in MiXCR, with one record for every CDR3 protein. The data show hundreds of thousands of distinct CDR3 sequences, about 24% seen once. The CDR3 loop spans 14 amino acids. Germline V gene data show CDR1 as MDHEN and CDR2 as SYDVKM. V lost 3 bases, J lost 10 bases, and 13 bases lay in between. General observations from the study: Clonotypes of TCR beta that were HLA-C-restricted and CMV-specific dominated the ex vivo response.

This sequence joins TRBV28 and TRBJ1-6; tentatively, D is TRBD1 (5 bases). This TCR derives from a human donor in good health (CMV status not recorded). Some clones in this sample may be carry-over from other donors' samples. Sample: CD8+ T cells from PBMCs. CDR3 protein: CASSFRGVESPLHF. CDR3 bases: TGTGCCAGCAGTTTTAGAGGGGTGGAGTCACCCCTCCACTTT.